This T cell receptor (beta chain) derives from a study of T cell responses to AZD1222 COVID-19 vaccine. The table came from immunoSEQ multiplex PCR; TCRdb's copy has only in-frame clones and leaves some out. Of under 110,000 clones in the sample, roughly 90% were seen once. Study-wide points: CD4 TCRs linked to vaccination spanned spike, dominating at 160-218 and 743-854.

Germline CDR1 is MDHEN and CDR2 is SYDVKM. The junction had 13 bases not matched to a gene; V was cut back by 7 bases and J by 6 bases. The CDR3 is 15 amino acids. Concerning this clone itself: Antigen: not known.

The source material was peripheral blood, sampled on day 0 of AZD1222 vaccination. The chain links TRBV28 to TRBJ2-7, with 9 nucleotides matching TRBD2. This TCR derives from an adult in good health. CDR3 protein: CASTASSGNRAEQYF. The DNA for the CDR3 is TGTGCCAGCACCGCCTCTAGCGGGAACCGAGCCGAGCAGTACTTC.